Listed here is a single T cell receptor (beta chain). Assay: immunoSEQ multiplex PCR; the TCRdb copy retains only in-frame clones and omits some. This sample carries approximately 66,000 clones, approximately 81% of them seen once, and the ten largest clones take about 0.83%. This sample stems from a study of OX40 agonist ivuxolimab in advanced cancers. For the study at large: A male proportion of approximately 83% was recorded, with mean age 60 years and range about 20 to 85.

The CDR3 is 17 residues long. Trimming took 0 bases from V and 10 from J; bases not matched to a gene: 8. Germline CDR1 and CDR2: MGHRA and YSYEKL. This receptor was obtained from an adult with an advanced solid tumor such as melanoma, head and neck, liver or kidney cancer. Sample: CD4+ or CD8+ T cells sorted from blood, taken in a trial of the OX40 agonist ivuxolimab. This chain joins TRBV4-1 and TRBJ2-1; 14 nucleotides line up with TRBD2. The CDR3 DNA reads TGCGCCAGCAGCCAAGATGGGGGACTAGCGGGAGCCGGAGAGCAGTTCTTC. Translated: CASSQDGGLAGAGEQFF.